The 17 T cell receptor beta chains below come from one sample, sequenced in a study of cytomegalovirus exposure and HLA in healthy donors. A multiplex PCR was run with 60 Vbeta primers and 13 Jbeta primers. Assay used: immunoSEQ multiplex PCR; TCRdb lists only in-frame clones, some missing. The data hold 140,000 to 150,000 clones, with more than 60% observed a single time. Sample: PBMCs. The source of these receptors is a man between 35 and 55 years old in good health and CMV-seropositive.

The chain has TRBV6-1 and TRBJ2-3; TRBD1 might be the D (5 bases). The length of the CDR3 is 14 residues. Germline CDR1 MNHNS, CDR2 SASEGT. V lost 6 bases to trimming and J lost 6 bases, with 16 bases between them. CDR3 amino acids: CASRNRQLWDTQYF. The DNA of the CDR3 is TGTGCCAGCAGGAATCGACAGTTGTGGGATACGCAGTATTTT.

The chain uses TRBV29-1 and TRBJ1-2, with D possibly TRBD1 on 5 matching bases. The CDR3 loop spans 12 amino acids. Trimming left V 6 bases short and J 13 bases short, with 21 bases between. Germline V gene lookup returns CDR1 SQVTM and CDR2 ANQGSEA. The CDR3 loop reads CSVVGPAGLLTF. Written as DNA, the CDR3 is TGCAGCGTCGTTGGGCCCGCGGGGCTACTCACCTTC.

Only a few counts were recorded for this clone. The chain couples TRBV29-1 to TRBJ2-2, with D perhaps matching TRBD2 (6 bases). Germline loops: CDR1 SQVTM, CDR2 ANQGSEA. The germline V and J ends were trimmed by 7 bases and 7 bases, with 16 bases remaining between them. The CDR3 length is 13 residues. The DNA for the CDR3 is TGCAGCGGAGGAGGGGCCGGGAACGGGGAGCTGTTTTTT. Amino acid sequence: CSGGGAGNGELFF.

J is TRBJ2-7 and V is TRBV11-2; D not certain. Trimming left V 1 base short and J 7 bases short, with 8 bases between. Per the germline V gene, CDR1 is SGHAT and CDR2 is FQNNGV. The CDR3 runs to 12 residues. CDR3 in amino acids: CASSLVTSEQYF. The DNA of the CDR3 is TGTGCCAGCAGCTTAGTCACTTCGGAGCAGTACTTC.

CDR3 DNA: TGTGCCAGCAGCGGACAGGGGACCTCCTACGAGCAGTACTTC. Its translation is CASSGQGTSYEQYF. The chain recombines TRBV28 with TRBJ2-7; 9 bases align to TRBD1. The V and J ends lost 6 bases and 0 bases, in that order; junction bases with no gene match: 3. The CDR3 has 14 residues. Germline V gene sequence: CDR1 MDHEN, CDR2 SYDVKM.

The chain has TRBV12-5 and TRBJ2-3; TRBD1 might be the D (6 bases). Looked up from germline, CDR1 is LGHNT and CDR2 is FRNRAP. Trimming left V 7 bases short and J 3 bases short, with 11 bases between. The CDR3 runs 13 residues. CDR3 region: CASVGRGTDTQYF. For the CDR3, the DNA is TGTGCTAGTGTGGGCAGGGGAACAGATACGCAGTATTTT.

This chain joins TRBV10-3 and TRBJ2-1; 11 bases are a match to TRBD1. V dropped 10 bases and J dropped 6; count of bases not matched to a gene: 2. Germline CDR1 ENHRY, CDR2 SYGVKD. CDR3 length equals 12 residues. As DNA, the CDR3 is TGTGCCACCGGACAGGGGGCCAATGAGCAGTTCTTC. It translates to CATGQGANEQFF.

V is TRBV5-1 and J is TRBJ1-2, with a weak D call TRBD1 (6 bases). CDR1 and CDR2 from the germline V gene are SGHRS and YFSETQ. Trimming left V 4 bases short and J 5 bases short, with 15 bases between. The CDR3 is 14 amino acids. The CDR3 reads CASSIGGQSYGYTF. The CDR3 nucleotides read TGCGCCAGCAGCATCGGTGGACAGTCTTATGGCTACACCTTC.

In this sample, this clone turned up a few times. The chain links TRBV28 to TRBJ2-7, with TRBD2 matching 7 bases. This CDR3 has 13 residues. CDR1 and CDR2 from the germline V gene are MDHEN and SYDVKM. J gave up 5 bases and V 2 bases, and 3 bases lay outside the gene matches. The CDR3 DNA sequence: TGTGCCAGCAGTTTAATAGCGGGCCACGAGCAGTACTTC. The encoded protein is CASSLIAGHEQYF.

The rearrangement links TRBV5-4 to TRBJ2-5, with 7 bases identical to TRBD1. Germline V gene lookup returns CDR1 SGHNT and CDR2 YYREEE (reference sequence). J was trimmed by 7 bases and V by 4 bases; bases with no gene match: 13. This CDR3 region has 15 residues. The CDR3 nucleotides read TGTGCCAGCAGCCTAACCGGGACAGCCTTACGGACCCAGTACTTC. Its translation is CASSLTGTALRTQYF.

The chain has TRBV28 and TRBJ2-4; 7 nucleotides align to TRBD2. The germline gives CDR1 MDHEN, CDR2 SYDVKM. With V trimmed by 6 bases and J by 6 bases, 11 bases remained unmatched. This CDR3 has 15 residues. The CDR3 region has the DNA TGTGCCAGCAGCTCGGCCCGGGGGGTCTCAAACATTCAGTACTTC. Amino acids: CASSSARGVSNIQYF.

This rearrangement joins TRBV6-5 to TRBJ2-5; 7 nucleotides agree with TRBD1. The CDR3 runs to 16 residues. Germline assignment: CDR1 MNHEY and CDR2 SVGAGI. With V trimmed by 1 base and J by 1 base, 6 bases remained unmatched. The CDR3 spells CASSYYGTDRQETQYF. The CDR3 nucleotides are TGTGCCAGCAGTTACTATGGGACAGACCGCCAAGAGACCCAGTACTTC.

The CDR3, as DNA: TGTGCCAGCAGTTTATCTGGGGGCATGAACACTGAAGCTTTCTTT. Protein sequence: CASSLSGGMNTEAFF. The rearrangement joins TRBV27 to TRBJ1-1; maybe TRBD1 (6 bases). V shed 0 bases and J shed 0 bases, with 8 bases lying between them. The CDR3 covers 15 residues. Germline CDR1 MNHEY, CDR2 SMNVEV (reference sequence).

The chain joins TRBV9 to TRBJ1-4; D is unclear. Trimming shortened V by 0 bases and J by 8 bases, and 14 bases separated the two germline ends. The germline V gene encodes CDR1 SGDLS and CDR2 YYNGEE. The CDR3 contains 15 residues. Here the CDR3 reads CASSVAHSASEKLFF. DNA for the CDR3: TGTGCCAGCAGCGTAGCTCACAGTGCTTCCGAAAAACTGTTTTTT.

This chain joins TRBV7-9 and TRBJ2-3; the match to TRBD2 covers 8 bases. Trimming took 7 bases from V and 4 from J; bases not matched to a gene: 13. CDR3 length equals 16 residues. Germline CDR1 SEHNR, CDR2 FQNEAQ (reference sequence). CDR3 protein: CASTLRRAGAADTQYF. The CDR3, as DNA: TGTGCCAGCACCCTCCGGAGAGCGGGAGCAGCAGATACGCAGTATTTT.

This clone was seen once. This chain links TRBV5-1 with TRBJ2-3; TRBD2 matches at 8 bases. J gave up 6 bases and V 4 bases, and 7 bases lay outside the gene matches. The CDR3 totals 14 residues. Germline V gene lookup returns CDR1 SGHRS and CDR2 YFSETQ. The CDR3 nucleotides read TGCGCCAGCAGCCCCCTCAGCGGGAGTGATACGCAGTATTTT. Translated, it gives CASSPLSGSDTQYF. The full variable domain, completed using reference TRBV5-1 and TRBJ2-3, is KAGVTQTPRYLIKTRGQQVTLSCSPISGHRSVSWYQQTPGQGLQFLFEYFSETQRNKGNFPGRFSGRQFSNSRSEMNVSTLELGDSALYLCASSPLSGSDTQYFGPGTRLTVL.

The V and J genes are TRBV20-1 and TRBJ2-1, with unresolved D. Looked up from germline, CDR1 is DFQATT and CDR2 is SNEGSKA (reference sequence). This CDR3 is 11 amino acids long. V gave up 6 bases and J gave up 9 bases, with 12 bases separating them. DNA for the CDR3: TGCAGTGCCCACCTAGTACCTGAGCAGTTCTTC. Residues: CSAHLVPEQFF.